Below, 5 T cell receptor beta chains from the same sample are listed, as sequenced in a study of cytomegalovirus exposure and HLA in healthy donors. PCR was performed using 60 Vbeta and 13 Jbeta primers. Here immunoSEQ multiplex PCR was the method, and the copy in TCRdb shows in-frame clones only, minus some. The sample holds around 65,000 clones, roughly 60% seen once. The sample comprised PBMCs. The receptors derive from a man aged 25 to 45 in good health and CMV-seronegative.

The chain links TRBV7-9 to TRBJ1-2; 10 positions agree with TRBD1. This CDR3 comprises 15 residues. J was trimmed by 4 bases and V by 5 bases; bases with no gene match: 7. Germline V gene sequence: CDR1 SEHNR, CDR2 FQNEAQ (reference sequence). The CDR3 spells CASSPRQGAFYGYTF. CDR3 coding DNA: TGTGCCAGCAGCCCTCGACAGGGGGCTTTCTATGGCTACACCTTC. Drawing the rest from reference TRBV7-9 and TRBJ1-2, the complete variable domain is DTGVSQNPRHKITKRGQNVTFRCDPISEHNRLYWYRQTLGQGPEFLTYFQNEAQLEKSRLLSDRFSAERPKGSFSTLEIQRTEQGDSAMYLCASSPRQGAFYGYTFGSGTRLTVV.

In its sample, this clone was seen once. V gene TRBV4-2 combines with J gene TRBJ1-2, with 10 bases that match TRBD1. V was clipped by 1 base and J by 8 bases; unmatched bases: 10. The CDR3 is 16 amino acids. The germline V gene has CDR1 LGHNA and CDR2 YNFKEQ. This CDR3 is CASSQGPGQGPRGYTF. The CDR3 DNA is TGTGCCAGCAGCCAAGGTCCGGGACAGGGGCCCAGAGGCTACACCTTC.

The chain uses TRBV6-5 and TRBJ2-2; TRBD2 aligns across 7 bases. CDR3 length: 12 residues. Losses at the gene ends were 8 bases for V and 6 bases for J; bases not matched to a gene: 3. Germline lookup yields CDR1 MNHEY and CDR2 SVGAGI. CDR3 sequence (DNA): TGTGCCAGCCGGGGAGGGCCCGGGGAGCTGTTTTTT. It codes for CASRGGPGELFF.

The chain links TRBV15 to TRBJ1-2; 11 nucleotides line up with TRBD1. The germline CDR1 and CDR2 sequences are LNHNV and YYDKDF (reference sequence). The V and J ends lost 5 bases and 10 bases, in that order; junction bases with no gene match: 0. There are 11 residues in the CDR3. Here the CDR3 reads CATSGQGAYTF. In DNA, the CDR3 is TGTGCCACCAGCGGACAGGGGGCCTACACCTTC. Variable domain in full (rest from reference TRBV15 and TRBJ1-2): DAMVIQNPRYQVTQFGKPVTLSCSQTLNHNVMYWYQQKSSQAPKLLFHYYDKDFNNEADTPDNFQSRRPNTSFCFLDIRSPGLGDTAMYLCATSGQGAYTFGSGTRLTVV.

This clone is termed medium-sized (0.01 to 0.1%). The chain carries TRBV6-1 and TRBJ1-2, with 7 bases lining up with TRBD1. V dropped 5 bases and J dropped 8; count of bases not matched to a gene: 8. CDR3 length: 13 residues. Germline V CDR1 and CDR2: MNHNS, SASEGT. The CDR3 DNA follows: TGTGCCAGCAGTCTCGACAGGGTAGGGGGCTACACCTTC. It translates to CASSLDRVGGYTF.